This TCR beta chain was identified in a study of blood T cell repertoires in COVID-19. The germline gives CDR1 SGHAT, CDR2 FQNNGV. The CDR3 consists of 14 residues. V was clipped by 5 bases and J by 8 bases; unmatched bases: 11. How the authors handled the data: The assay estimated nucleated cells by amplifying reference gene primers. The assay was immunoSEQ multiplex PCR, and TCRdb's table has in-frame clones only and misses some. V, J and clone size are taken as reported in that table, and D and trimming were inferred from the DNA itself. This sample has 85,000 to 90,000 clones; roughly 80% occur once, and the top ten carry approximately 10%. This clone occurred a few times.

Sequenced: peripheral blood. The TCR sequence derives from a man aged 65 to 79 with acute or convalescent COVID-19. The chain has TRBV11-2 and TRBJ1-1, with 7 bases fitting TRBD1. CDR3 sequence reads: CASSPLPRQGEAFF. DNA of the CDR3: TGTGCCAGCAGCCCGCTCCCCCGACAGGGAGAAGCTTTCTTT.